The 4 T cell receptor beta chains in this list originate from one sample, sequenced in a study of T cell responses to AZD1222 COVID-19 vaccine. Sequenced by immunoSEQ multiplex PCR; TCRdb stores in-frame clones only, minus some. The data show about 120,000 clones, just under 90% seen once. The sequencing used peripheral blood, collected on day 0 of AZD1222 vaccination. These receptors were obtained from an adult in good health.

The chain combines TRBV3-1 (or the pseudogene TRBV3-2) with TRBJ1-2, with D unclear. Trimming took off 0 bases at V and 2 bases at J, with 10 bases between the two ends. The CDR3 sequence is 15 residues long. Germline CDR1 reads LGHDT; CDR2 reads YNNKEL (reference sequence). The CDR3 here is CASSQEGTGNYGYTF. CDR3 bases: TGTGCCAGCAGCCAAGAGGGCACGGGAAACTATGGCTACACCTTC.

This clone appeared once. The chain uses TRBV3-1 (or the pseudogene TRBV3-2) and TRBJ2-7; D perhaps matches TRBD2 (5 bases). Trimming took off 1 base at V and 5 bases at J, with 18 bases between the two ends. Germline V gives CDR1 LGHDT, CDR2 YNNKEL (reference sequence). The CDR3 runs to 16 residues. In DNA, the CDR3 is TGTGCCAGCAGCCAAGGGACTCCTAGTAAAGCCCACGAGCAGTACTTC. Encoded protein: CASSQGTPSKAHEQYF.

This sequence joins TRBV28 and TRBJ1-2; D uncertain. The CDR3 runs 12 residues. Germline loops: CDR1 MDHEN, CDR2 SYDVKM. V was clipped by 5 bases and J by 4 bases, with 8 bases between them. This CDR3 is CASSPVSYGYTF. CDR3 in DNA: TGTGCCAGCAGTCCCGTTAGCTATGGCTACACCTTC.

The chain recombines TRBV7-9 with TRBJ1-2, with no clear D. CDR3 size: 13 residues. V gave up 1 base and J gave up 2 bases, with 5 bases separating them. The germline V gene has CDR1 SEHNR and CDR2 FQNEAQ (reference sequence). For the CDR3, the DNA is TGTGCCAGCAGCTTAGAGGCGAACTATGGCTACACCTTC. Residues: CASSLEANYGYTF.